This T cell receptor (beta chain) was captured by sequencing in a study of T cells after yellow fever vaccination (dated 2019 in TCRdb). At the level of the whole study: The SMART-Seq v4 Ultra Low Input RNA kit was used to prepare libraries from fractions with low cell numbers. To track T-cell clones before and after primary and booster YFV17D yellow fever vaccination, bulk TCR alpha and beta repertoires were sequenced longitudinally. The cohort comprised two healthy male donors, one aged 18 to 30 and one aged 30 to 40 years. Blood samples were taken at several timepoints before and after primary and secondary immunization, and bulk PBMC replicates and cell subsets were isolated.

The sequencer listed for this sample is Illumina NovaSeq 6000. Synthesis of TCR cDNA relied on 5'RACE template switching, a step that introduced a universal primer site along with unique molecular identifiers. cDNA synthesis was primed from both the TCR alpha and TCR beta constant segments. Library amplification used two PCR steps, and the second PCR step added sample barcodes and sequencing adapters. Sequencing of libraries was performed on Illumina HiSeq 2500 (2x100 bp) or NovaSeq (2x150 bp). In the paper's pipeline: MIGEC handled demultiplexing of reads and collapsing into UMI consensus sequences, while MiXCR performed V(D)J alignment. Using edgeR on replicate PBMC samples, clonotypes were called vaccine-responding if FDR was below 0.01 and the log2 fold change was above 5 up to day 15. Each bulk clonotype received a CD4 or CD8 identity based on whether the sequenced CD4 or CD8 repertoire contained that clonotype at higher abundance. The public reads were quality trimmed at Q25 with fastp and then assembled into clones with MiXCR by TCRdb, keeping productive beta chains. Rows matching on CDR3 protein sequence are summarized as one entry with the most common DNA and genes. The V and J calls were determined by TCRdb, not by the authors. The table for this sample lists over 250,000 distinct CDR3 sequences; approximately 4% of them were counted only once. The ten largest clones capture under 30% of the sample.

The CDR3 holds 14 amino acids from the cysteine to the valine. Only CDR3 DNA is held: 42 bases, read in frame from base 1. According to the germline V gene, CDR1 reads MGHRA and CDR2 reads YSYEKL. V is clipped by 0 bases and J by 3 bases, and the sequence between their germline boundaries is 9 bases long. Only a few counts were recorded for this clonotype. Its recognized antigen is unknown. No base quality values were provided; no much bigger clone lies one nucleotide off. Broader findings and caveats from the paper: The study included only a couple of donors, which limits how far the findings can be generalized. FACS-sorted repertoires could contain abundant contaminating clonotypes from the bulk population, so computational filtering was required. A small fraction of clonotypes appeared in both the CD4 and CD8 compartments, likely as a result of convergent recombination. After the booster, most of the clones that had expanded following primary vaccination were detected again (roughly 97% of CD4 and more than 85% of CD8), which suggests that memory was broadly maintained. Compared with the primary T-cell response, the secondary T-cell response was weaker but faster, peaking on day 5 rather than day 15.

The sample's treatment or condition label is to be understood as: live attenuated yellow fever vaccine strain. Two biological replicates of bulk PBMCs were collected at each blood-draw timepoint. A standard Ficoll-Paque protocol was used to isolate PBMCs from peripheral blood. TriZol was used to extract RNA from bulk PBMCs, from CD4 and CD8 fractions, and from dextramer-positive and dextramer-negative fractions. The sequencing here drew on PBMCs, taken 5 days after the yellow fever booster vaccination. The receptor's source is a man aged 18 to 30 who received the YFV17D yellow fever vaccine. The chain couples TRBV4-1 to TRBJ2-7, with the D assignment possibly TRBD1 or TRBD2, given 5 matching bases for each. Read as DNA, the sequence is TGCGCCAGCAGCCAAGAACCAGGGAGCTACGAGCAGTACGTC. It is translated as CASSQEPGSYEQYV.